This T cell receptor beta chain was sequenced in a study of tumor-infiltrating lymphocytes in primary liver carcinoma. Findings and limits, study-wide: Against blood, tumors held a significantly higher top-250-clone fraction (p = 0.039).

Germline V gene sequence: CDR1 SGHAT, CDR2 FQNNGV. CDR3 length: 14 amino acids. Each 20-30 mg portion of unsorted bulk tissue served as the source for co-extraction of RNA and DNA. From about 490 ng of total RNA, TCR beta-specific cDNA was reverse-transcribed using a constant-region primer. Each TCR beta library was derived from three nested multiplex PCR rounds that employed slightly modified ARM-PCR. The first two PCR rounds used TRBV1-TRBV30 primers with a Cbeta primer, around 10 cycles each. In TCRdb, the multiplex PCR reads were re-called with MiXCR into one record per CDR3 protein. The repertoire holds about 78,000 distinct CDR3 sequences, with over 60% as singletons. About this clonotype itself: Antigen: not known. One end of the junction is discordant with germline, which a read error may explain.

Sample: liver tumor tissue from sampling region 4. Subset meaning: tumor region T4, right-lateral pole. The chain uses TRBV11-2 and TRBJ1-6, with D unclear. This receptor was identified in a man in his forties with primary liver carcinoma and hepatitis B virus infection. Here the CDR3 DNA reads TGTGCCAGCAACTTAAAGAGGGCGAATTCACCCCTCCACTTT. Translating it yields CASNLKRANSPLHF.